Sequencing of this TCR beta chain was carried out in a study of circulating tumor DNA in untreated peripheral T-cell lymphoma. Findings of the study overall: Tumor-specific clonotypes were found in about four fifths of patients.

This clone is deemed medium-sized. Its antigen is not identified. Clones were sequenced by immunoSEQ multiplex PCR, and TCRdb holds only the in-frame ones, with some missing. In the table there are approximately 2,500 clones, roughly four fifths of which are singletons. Before treatment, baseline tumor tissue was collected for sequencing. The V gene lost 4 bases and the J gene lost 3 bases, with 6 bases spanning the gap. The CDR3 runs to 13 residues. Germline lookup yields CDR1 MNHGY and CDR2 SAAAGT. The gene calls are TRBV6-8 and TRBJ2-2; tentative D call: TRBD1 (6 bases). The sequenced sample was tumor tissue. The sequence derives from a human donor with peripheral T-cell lymphoma. CDR3: CASSSGDTGELFF. The CDR3, as DNA: TGTGCCAGCAGTTCAGGGGACACCGGGGAGCTGTTTTTT.